Included here is one T cell receptor (beta chain) sequence, with context. The antigen remains unidentified. This specimen belongs to a study of lymphopenia after photon versus proton radiotherapy. Germline CDR1 and CDR2: LGHNA and YNFKEQ. CDR3 length equals 16 residues. Losses at the gene ends were 3 bases for V and 4 bases for J; bases not matched to a gene: 6. Produced via immunoSEQ multiplex PCR; TCRdb's table is partial and in-frame only. The sample includes 30,000 to 45,000 clones, approximately 90% of them seen just once. Whole-study findings and limits: After lymphocyte nadir, photon-treated repertoires showed oligoclonal expansion, especially CD8+ Temra. A bigger post-nadir fall in TCR diversity correlated inversely with survival time in deceased patients. Relative stability marked proton patients; photon patients lost diversity and naive cells.

The receptor was isolated from a man aged 60-69 years with cholangiocarcinoma. The chain links TRBV4-2 to TRBJ1-5; TRBD1 agrees at 10 bases. The source was peripheral blood, collected from a patient treated with photon-based radiotherapy. The CDR3, as DNA: TGTGCCAGCAGCCAGTCCGGGACAGGGGAAAATCAGCCCCAGCATTTT. Its protein is CASSQSGTGENQPQHF.